This T cell receptor beta chain emerged from a study of shared clonotypes between healthy human individuals. Each PCR replicate from the sorted subsets contained about 200 ng DNA, which is some 31,000 T cell genomes. Using immunoSEQ multiplex PCR, the repertoire was profiled, and TCRdb retains in-frame clones only, with some absent. Among roughly 400,000 clones, about 97% were seen once, and the ten largest hold 0.32%. Trimming at V came to 3 bases and at J to 0 bases, leaving 4 bases not matched to a gene. CDR1 LNHDA and CDR2 SQIVND come from the germline V gene (reference sequence). The CDR3 consists of 16 residues.

The chain carries TRBV19 and TRBJ2-1; TRBD1 matches 8 bases. This receptor was taken from a man under 40 in good health. Sequenced input: memory CD8+ T cells sorted from blood. Subset here: CD45RO+ cells pooled with CCR7-negative TemRA cells. DNA for the CDR3: TGTGCCAGTAGTATTGCCGGACAGGGCTCCTACAATGAGCAGTTCTTC. It codes for CASSIAGQGSYNEQFF.